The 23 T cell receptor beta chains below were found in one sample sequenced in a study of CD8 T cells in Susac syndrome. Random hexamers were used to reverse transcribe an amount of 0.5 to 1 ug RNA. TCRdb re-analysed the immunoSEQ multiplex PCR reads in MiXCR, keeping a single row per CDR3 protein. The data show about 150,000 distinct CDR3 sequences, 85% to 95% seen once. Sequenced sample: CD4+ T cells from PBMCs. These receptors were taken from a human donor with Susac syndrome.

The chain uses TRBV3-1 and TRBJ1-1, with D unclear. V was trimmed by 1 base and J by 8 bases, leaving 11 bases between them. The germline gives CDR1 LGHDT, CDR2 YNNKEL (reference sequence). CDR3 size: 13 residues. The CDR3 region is CASSQVPGGEAFF. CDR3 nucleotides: TGTGCCAGCAGCCAAGTCCCCGGCGGGGAAGCTTTCTTT.

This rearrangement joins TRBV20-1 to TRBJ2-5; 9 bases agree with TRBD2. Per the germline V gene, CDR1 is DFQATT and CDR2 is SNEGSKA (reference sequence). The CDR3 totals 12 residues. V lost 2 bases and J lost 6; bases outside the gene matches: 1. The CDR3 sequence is CSARLAGQTQYF. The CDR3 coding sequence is TGCAGTGCTAGACTAGCGGGGCAGACCCAGTACTTC.

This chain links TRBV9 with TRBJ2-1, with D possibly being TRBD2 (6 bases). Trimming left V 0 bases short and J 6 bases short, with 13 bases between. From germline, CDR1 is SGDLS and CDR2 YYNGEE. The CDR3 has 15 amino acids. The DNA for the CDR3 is TGTGCCAGCAGCGTAGCTAGGGCGGGGAGCAATGAGCAGTTCTTC. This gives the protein CASSVARAGSNEQFF.

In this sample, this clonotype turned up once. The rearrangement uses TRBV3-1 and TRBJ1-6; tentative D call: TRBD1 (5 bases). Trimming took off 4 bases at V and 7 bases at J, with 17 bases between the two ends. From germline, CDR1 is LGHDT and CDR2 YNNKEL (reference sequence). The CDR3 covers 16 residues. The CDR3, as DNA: TGTGCCAGCAGCCGCGGGCAGGGCGGGATGAATTCACCCCTCCACTTT. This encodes CASSRGQGGMNSPLHF.

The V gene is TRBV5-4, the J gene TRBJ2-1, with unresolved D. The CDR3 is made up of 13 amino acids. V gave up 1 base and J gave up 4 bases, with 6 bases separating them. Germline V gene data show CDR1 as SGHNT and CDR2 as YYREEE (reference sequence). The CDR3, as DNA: TGTGCCAGCAGCTTGTGGATTTACAATGAGCAGTTCTTC. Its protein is CASSLWIYNEQFF.

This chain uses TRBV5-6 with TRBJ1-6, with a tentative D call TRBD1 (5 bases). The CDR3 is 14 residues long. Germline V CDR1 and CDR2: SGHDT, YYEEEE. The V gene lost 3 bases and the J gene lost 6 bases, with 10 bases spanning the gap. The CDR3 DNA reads TGTGCCAGCAGCTCCAGGGTGGGTAATTCACCCCTCCACTTT. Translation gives CASSSRVGNSPLHF.

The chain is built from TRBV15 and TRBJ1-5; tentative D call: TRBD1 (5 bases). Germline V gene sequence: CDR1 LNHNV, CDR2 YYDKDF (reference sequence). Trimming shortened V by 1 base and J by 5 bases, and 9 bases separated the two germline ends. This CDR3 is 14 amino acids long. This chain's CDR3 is CATSRGQTHQPQHF. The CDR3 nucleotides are TGTGCCACCAGCAGAGGACAGACGCATCAGCCCCAGCATTTT.

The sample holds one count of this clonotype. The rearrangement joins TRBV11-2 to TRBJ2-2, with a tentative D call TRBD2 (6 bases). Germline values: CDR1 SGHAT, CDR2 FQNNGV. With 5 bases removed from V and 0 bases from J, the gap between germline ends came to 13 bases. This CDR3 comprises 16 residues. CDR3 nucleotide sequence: TGTGCCAGCAGCCCCGTGGGGGGACCGAACACCGGGGAGCTGTTTTTT. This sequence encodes CASSPVGGPNTGELFF.

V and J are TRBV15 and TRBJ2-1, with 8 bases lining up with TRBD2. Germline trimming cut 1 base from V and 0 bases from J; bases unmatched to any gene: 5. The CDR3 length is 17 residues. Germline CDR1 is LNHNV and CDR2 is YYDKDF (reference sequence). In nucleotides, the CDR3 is TGTGCCACCAGCAGAGCTGAAGCGGGGGACTCCTACAATGAGCAGTTCTTC. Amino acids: CATSRAEAGDSYNEQFF. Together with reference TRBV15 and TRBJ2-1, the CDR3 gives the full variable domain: DAMVIQNPRYQVTQFGKPVTLSCSQTLNHNVMYWYQQKSSQAPKLLFHYYDKDFNNEADTPDNFQSRRPNTSFCFLDIRSPGLGDTAMYLCATSRAEAGDSYNEQFFGPGTRLTVL.

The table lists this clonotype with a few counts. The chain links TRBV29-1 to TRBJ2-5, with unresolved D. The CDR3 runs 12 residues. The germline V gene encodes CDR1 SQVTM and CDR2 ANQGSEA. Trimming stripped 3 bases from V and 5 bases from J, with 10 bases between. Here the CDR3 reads CSVEGTGETQYF. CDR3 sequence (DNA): TGCAGCGTTGAGGGCACCGGGGAGACCCAGTACTTC.

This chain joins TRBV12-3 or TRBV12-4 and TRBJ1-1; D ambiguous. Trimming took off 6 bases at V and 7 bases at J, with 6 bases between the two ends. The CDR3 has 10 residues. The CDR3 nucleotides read TGTGCCAGCAGGGCCAATGAAGCTTTCTTT. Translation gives CASRANEAFF.

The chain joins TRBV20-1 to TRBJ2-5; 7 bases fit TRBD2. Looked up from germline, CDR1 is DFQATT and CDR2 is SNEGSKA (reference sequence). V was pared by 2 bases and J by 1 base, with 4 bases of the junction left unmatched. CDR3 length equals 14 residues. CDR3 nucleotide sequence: TGCAGTGCTAGACGAGGACTAGTCCAAGAGACCCAGTACTTC. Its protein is CSARRGLVQETQYF.

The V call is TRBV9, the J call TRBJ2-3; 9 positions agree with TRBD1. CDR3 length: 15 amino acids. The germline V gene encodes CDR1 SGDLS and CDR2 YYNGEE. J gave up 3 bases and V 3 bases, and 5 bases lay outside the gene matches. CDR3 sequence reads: CASSEGTGWTDTQYF. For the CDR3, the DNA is TGTGCCAGCAGCGAAGGGACAGGGTGGACAGATACGCAGTATTTT. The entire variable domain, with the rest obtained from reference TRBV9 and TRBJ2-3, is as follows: DSGVTQTPKHLITATGQRVTLRCSPRSGDLSVYWYQQSLDQGLQFLIQYYNGEERAKGNILERFSAQQFPDLHSELNLSSLELGDSALYFCASSEGTGWTDTQYFGPGTRLTVL.

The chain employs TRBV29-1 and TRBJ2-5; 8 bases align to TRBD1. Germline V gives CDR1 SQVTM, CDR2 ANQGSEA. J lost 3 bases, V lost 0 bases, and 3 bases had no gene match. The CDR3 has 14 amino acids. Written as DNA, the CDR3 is TGCAGCGTTGAAGATCGGACAGGGAAAGAGACCCAGTACTTC. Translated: CSVEDRTGKETQYF.

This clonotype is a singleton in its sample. This CDR3 reads CASSRTIGTPEQYF. As DNA, the CDR3 is TGTGCCAGTAGTCGAACGATCGGGACACCCGAGCAGTACTTC. The chain links TRBV19 to TRBJ2-7; a weak D match, TRBD1 (6 bases). Germline assignment: CDR1 LNHDA and CDR2 SQIVND (reference sequence). The CDR3 consists of 14 residues. V shed 5 bases and J shed 6 bases, with 17 bases lying between them.

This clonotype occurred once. The CDR3 sequence: CASRTAGQGRTGELFF. CDR3 sequence (DNA): TGTGCCAGCAGAACAGCGGGCCAGGGGCGCACCGGGGAGCTGTTTTTT. The genes are TRBV18 and TRBJ2-2; D tentatively fits TRBD1 or TRBD2 (6 bases each). The CDR3 spans 16 residues. V shed 8 bases and J shed 4 bases, with 20 bases lying between them. Germline assignment: CDR1 KGHSH and CDR2 LQKENI.

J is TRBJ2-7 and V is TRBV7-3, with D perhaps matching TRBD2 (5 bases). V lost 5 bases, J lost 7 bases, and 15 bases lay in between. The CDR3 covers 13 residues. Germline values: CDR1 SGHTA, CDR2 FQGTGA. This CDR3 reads CASSPGSSREQYF. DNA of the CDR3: TGTGCCAGCAGCCCTGGGAGTTCTCGGGAGCAGTACTTC.

The CDR3 DNA sequence: TGTGCCATCAGTGCAGGGACCTCAGCTAACTATGGCTACACCTTC. It specifies CAISAGTSANYGYTF. The chain has TRBV10-3 and TRBJ1-2, with TRBD1 as a possible D gene (5 bases). This CDR3 contains 15 residues. Germline CDR1 ENHRY, CDR2 SYGVKD. The germline V and J ends were trimmed by 4 bases and 0 bases, with 12 bases remaining between them.

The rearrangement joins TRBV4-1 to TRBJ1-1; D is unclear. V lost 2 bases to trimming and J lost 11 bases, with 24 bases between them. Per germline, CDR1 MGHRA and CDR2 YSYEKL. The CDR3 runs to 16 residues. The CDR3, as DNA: TGCGCCAGCAGCCAAAACCTGGGCGTCGCTTATGAAGGGGCTTTCTTT. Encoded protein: CASSQNLGVAYEGAFF.

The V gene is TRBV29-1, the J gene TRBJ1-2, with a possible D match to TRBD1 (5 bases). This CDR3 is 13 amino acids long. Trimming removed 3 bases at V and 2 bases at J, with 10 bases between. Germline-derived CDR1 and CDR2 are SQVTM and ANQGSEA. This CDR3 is CSVDRVWNYGYTF. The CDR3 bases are TGCAGCGTTGACAGGGTCTGGAACTATGGCTACACCTTC.

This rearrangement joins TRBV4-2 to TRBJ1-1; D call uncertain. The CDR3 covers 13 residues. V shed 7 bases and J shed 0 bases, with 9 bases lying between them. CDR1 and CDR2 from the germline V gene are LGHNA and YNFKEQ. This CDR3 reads CASKNPVNTEAFF. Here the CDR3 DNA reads TGTGCCAGCAAGAATCCGGTGAACACTGAAGCTTTCTTT.

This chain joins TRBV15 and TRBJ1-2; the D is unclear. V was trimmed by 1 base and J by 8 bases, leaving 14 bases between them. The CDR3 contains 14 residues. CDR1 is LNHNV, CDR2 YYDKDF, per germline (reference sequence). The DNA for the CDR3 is TGTGCCACCAGCAGAGGAGAGGCGCGGGGAGGCTACACCTTC. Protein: CATSRGEARGGYTF. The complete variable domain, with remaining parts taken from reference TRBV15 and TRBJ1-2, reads DAMVIQNPRYQVTQFGKPVTLSCSQTLNHNVMYWYQQKSSQAPKLLFHYYDKDFNNEADTPDNFQSRRPNTSFCFLDIRSPGLGDTAMYLCATSRGEARGGYTFGSGTRLTVV.

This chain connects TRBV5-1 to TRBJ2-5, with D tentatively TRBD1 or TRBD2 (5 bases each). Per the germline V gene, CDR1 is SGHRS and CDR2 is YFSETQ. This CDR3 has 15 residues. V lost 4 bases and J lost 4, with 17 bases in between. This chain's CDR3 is CASSLGTSVGETQYF. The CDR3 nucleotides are TGCGCCAGCAGCCTTGGGACCAGCGTAGGAGAGACCCAGTACTTC. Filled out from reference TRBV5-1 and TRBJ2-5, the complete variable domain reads KAGVTQTPRYLIKTRGQQVTLSCSPISGHRSVSWYQQTPGQGLQFLFEYFSETQRNKGNFPGRFSGRQFSNSRSEMNVSTLELGDSALYLCASSLGTSVGETQYFGPGTRLLVL.